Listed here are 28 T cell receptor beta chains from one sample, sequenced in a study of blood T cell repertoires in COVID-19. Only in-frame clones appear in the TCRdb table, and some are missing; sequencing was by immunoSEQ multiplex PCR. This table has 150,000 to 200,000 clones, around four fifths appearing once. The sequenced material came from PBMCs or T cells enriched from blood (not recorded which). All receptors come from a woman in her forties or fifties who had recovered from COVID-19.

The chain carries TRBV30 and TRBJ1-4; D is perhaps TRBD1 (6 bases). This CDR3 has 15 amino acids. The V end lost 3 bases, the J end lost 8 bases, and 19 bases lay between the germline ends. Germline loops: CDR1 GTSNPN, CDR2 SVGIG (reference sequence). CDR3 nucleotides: TGTGCCTGGAGCTCGAGAACAGGGTTGGCAGAAAAACTGTTTTTT. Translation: CAWSSRTGLAEKLFF.

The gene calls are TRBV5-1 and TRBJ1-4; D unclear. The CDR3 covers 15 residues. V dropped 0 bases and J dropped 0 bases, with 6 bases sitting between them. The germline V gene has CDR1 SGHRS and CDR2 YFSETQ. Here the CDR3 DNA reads TGCGCCAGCAGCTTGGGAGCTACAACTAATGAAAAACTGTTTTTT. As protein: CASSLGATTNEKLFF. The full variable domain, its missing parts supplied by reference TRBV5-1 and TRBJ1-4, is KAGVTQTPRYLIKTRGQQVTLSCSPISGHRSVSWYQQTPGQGLQFLFEYFSETQRNKGNFPGRFSGRQFSNSRSEMNVSTLELGDSALYLCASSLGATTNEKLFFGSGTQLSVL.

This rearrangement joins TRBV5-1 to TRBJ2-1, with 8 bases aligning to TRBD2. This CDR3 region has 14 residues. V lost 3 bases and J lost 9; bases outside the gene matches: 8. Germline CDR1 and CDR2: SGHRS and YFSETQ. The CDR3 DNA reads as TGCGCCAGCAGCTGGCCGGGACTAGGGTCTGAGCAGTTCTTC. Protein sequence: CASSWPGLGSEQFF.

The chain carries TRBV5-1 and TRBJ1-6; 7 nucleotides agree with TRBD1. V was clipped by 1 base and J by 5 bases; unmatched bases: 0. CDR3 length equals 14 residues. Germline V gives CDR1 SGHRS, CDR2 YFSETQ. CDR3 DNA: TGCGCCAGCAGCTTGACAGGGGATAATTCACCCCTCCACTTT. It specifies CASSLTGDNSPLHF.

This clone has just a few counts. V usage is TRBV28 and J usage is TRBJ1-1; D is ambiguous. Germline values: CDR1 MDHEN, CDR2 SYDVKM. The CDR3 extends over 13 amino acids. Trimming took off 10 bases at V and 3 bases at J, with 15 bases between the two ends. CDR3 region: CAIRLNRDTEAFF. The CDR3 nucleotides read TGTGCCATCCGACTAAATCGGGACACTGAAGCTTTCTTT. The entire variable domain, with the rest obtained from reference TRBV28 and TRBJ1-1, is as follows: DVKVTQSSRYLVKRTGEKVFLECVQDMDHENMFWYRQDPGLGLRLIYFSYDVKMKEKGDIPEGYSVSREKKERFSLILESASTNQTSMYLCAIRLNRDTEAFFGQGTRLTVV.

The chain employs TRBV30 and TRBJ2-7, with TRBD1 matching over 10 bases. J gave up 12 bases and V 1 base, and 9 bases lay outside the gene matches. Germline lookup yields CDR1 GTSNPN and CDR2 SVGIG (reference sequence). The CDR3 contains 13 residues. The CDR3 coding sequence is TGTGCCTGGAGTGGACAGGGGGCCACCGCCCTGTACTTC. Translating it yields CAWSGQGATALYF.

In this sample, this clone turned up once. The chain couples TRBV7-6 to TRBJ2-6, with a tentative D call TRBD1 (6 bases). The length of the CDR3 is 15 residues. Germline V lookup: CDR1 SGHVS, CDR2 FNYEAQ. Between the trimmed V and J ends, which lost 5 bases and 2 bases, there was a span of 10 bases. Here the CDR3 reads CASSGRGTGANVLTF. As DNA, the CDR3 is TGTGCCAGCAGCGGCAGGGGAACTGGGGCCAACGTCCTGACTTTC.

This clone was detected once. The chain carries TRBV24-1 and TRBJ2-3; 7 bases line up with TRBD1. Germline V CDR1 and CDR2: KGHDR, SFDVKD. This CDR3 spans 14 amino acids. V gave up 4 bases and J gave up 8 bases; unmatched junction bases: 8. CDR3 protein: CATSDGQDVGTQYF. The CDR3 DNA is TGTGCCACCAGTGACGGACAGGACGTGGGTACGCAGTATTTT.

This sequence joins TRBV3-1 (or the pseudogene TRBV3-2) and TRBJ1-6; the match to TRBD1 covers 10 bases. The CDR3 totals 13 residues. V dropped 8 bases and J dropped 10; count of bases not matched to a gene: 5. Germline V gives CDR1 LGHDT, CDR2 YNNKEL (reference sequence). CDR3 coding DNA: TGTGCCAGCGAGCGGGACAGGGGCTCACCCCTCCACTTT. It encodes CASERDRGSPLHF.

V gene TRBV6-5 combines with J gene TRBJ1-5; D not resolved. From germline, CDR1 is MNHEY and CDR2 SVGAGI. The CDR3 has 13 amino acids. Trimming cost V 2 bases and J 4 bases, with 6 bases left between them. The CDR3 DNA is TGTGCCAGCAGTTACGGCCTTAATCAGCCCCAGCATTTT. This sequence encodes CASSYGLNQPQHF.

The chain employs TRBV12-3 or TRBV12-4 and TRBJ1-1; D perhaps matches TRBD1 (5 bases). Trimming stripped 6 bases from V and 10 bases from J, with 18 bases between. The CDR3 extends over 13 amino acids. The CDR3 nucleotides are TGTGCCAGCAGCCCCATGTCAGGGTTTGGAGCTTTCTTT. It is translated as CASSPMSGFGAFF.

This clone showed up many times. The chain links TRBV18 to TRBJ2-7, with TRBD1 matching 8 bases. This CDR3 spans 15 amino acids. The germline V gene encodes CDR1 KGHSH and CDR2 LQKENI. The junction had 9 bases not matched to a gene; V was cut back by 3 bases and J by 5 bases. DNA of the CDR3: TGTGCCAGCTCACCGGCAGGACAGGGTATCGACGAGCAGTACTTC. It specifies CASSPAGQGIDEQYF.

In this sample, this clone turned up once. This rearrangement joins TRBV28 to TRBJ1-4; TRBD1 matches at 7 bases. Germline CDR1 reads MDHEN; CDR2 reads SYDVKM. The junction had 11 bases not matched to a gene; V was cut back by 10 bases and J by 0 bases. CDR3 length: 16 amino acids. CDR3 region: CAINTGALATNEKLFF. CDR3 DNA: TGTGCCATAAATACAGGGGCCCTTGCAACTAATGAAAAACTGTTTTTT.

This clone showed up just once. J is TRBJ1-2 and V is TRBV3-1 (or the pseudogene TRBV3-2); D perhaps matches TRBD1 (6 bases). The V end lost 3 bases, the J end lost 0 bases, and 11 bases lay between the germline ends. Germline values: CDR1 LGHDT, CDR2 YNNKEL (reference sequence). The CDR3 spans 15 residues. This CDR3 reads CASSQLDRPNYGYTF. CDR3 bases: TGTGCCAGCAGCCAGTTAGACAGGCCTAACTATGGCTACACCTTC.

The DNA of the CDR3 is TGCGCCAGCAGCCAAGCTCGCCTAGCGGGAGATTGGTACGAGCAGTACTTC. Protein product: CASSQARLAGDWYEQYF. The rearrangement uses TRBV4-3 and TRBJ2-7; 10 bases match TRBD2. Trimming cost V 1 base and J 4 bases; bases outside gene matches: 10. The CDR3 consists of 17 residues. CDR1 is LGHNA and CDR2 is YSLEER in the germline V gene.

The CDR3 region is CASSPDPRGSYEQYF. CDR3 bases: TGTGCCAGCAGCCCCGATCCCCGCGGCTCCTACGAGCAGTACTTC. The rearrangement joins TRBV9 to TRBJ2-7, with D hard to call. Trimming took off 4 bases at V and 0 bases at J, with 14 bases between the two ends. The CDR3 covers 15 residues. Germline CDR1 and CDR2: SGDLS and YYNGEE.

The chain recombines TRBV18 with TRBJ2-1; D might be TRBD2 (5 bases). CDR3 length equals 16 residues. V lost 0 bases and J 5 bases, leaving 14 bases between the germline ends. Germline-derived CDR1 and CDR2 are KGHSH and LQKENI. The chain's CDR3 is CASSPPAGIRDNEQFF. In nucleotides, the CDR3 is TGTGCCAGCTCACCACCGGCCGGGATAAGGGACAATGAGCAGTTCTTC.

DNA of the CDR3: TGTGCCAGCAGACGACAAGGGGCCCCCCCCGGGCCTTACAATGAGCAGTTCTTC. This sequence encodes CASRRQGAPPGPYNEQFF. The chain is built from TRBV7-2 and TRBJ2-1; tentatively, D is TRBD1 (5 bases). Germline CDR1 reads SGHTA; CDR2 reads FQGNSA. CDR3 length: 18 residues. The germline V and J ends were trimmed by 6 bases and 4 bases, with 25 bases remaining between them.

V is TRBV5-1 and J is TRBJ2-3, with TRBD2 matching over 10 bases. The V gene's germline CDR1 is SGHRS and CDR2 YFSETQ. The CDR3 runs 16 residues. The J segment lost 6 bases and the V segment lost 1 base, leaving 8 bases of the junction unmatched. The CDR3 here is CASSLPSGSGRDTQYF. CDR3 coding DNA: TGCGCCAGCAGCTTGCCCTCAGGTAGCGGGAGGGATACGCAGTATTTT.

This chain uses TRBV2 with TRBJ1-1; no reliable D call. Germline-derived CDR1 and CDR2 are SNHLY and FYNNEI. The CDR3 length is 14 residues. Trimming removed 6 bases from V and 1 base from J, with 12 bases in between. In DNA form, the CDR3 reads TGTGCCAGCAGCCCCCGGGTGGGGAACACTGAAGCTTTCTTT. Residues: CASSPRVGNTEAFF.

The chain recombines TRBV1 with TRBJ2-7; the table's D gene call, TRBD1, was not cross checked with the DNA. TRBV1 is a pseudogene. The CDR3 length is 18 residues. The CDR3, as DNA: TGCACCAGCAGCCAAGATCCTCCCCCTGACAGCCTCTCCTACGAGCAGTACTTC. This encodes CTSSQDPPPDSLSYEQYF.

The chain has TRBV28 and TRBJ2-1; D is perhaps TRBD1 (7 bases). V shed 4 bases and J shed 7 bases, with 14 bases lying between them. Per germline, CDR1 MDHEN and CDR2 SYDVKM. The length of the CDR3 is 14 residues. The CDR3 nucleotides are TGTGCCAGCAGTTGGGCGGGACAGTGGAATGAGCAGTTCTTC. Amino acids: CASSWAGQWNEQFF. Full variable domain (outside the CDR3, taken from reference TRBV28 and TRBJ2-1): DVKVTQSSRYLVKRTGEKVFLECVQDMDHENMFWYRQDPGLGLRLIYFSYDVKMKEKGDIPEGYSVSREKKERFSLILESASTNQTSMYLCASSWAGQWNEQFFGPGTRLTVL.

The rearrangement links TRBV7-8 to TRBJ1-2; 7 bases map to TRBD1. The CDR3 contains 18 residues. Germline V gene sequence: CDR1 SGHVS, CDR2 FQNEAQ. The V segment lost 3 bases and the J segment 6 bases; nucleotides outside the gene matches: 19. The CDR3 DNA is TGTGCCAGCAGCTTTGGTCCCGGGCACAGGGGTTATGGCGATGGCTACACCTTC. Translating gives CASSFGPGHRGYGDGYTF.

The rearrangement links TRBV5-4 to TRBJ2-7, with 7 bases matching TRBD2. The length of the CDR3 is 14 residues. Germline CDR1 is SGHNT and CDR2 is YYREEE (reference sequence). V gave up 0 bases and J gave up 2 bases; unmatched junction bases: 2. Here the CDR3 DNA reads TGTGCCAGCAGCTTGGAGGGGACTACCTACGAGCAGTACTTC. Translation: CASSLEGTTYEQYF.

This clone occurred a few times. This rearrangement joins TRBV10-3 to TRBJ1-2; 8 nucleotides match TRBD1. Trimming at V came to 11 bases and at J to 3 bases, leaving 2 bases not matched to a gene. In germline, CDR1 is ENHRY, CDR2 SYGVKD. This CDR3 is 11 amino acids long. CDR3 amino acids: CAVGQDYGYTF. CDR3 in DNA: TGTGCCGTGGGACAGGACTATGGCTACACCTTC.

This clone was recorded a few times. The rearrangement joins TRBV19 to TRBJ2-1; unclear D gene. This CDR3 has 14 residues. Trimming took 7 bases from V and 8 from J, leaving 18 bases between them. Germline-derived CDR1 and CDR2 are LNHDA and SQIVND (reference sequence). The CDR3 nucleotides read TGTGCCAGTATTGCGAGCGCAATCAAGGATGAGCAGTTCTTC. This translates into CASIASAIKDEQFF.

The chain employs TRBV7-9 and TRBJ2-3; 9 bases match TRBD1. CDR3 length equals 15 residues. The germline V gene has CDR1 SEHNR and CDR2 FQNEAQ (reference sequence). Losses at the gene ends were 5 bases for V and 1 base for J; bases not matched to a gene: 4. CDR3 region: CASSTGQGGTDTQYF. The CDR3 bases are TGTGCCAGCAGCACGGGACAGGGCGGCACAGATACGCAGTATTTT.

CDR3 protein: CATTGGPSYNEQFF. In DNA form, the CDR3 reads TGTGCCACCACGGGAGGGCCCTCCTACAATGAGCAGTTCTTC. This chain connects TRBV28 to TRBJ2-1; 8 nucleotides align to TRBD2. The CDR3 totals 14 residues. CDR1 and CDR2 from the germline V gene are MDHEN and SYDVKM. Trimming cost V 10 bases and J 0 bases; bases outside gene matches: 5.